The 17 T cell receptor beta chains given below trace back to one sample, sequenced in a study of blood T cell repertoires in COVID-19 (dated by TCRdb to the early 2020s). Library preparation employed the immunoSEQ multiplex PCR assay. As stored in TCRdb, this immuneACCESS dataset retains in-frame rearrangements with V and J assigned. A fraction of the clones does not appear; measured against another copy, unresolved V genes explain less than half of the discrepancy, and the remainder lacks a known reason. The sample table lists 300,000 to 400,000 clones, less than 90% of them with a count of one. Clones ranked in the top ten supply roughly 7.2% of the sample. The sequencing sample was made of peripheral blood. All receptors come from a woman in her sixties with COVID-19, enrolled during active disease.

V is TRBV14 and J is TRBJ2-7, with a possible D match to TRBD1 (6 bases). The CDR3 is made up of 12 amino acids. V gave up 4 bases and J gave up 13 bases, with 17 bases separating them. CDR1 is SGHDN and CDR2 is FVKESK in the germline V gene. The CDR3, as DNA: TGTGCCAGCAGCCTAACAGGGTATAAGGCTTACTTC. Residues: CASSLTGYKAYF.

This chain joins TRBV19 and TRBJ1-1; no clear D. The ends were cut back, 2 bases at V and 1 base at J, with 5 bases in the middle. The CDR3 has 13 residues. The V gene's germline CDR1 is LNHDA and CDR2 SQIVND (reference sequence). DNA of the CDR3: TGTGCCAGTAGTATAAATCGGAACACTGAAGCTTTCTTT. Protein: CASSINRNTEAFF.

This rearrangement joins TRBV19 to TRBJ2-2, with D possibly being TRBD1 (6 bases). Germline CDR1 is LNHDA and CDR2 is SQIVND (reference sequence). The CDR3 loop spans 14 amino acids. Deletions cut 11 bases from V and 2 bases from J, with 15 bases between. Here the CDR3 reads CAGARGPNTGELFF. CDR3 nucleotides: TGTGCCGGAGCCAGGGGTCCAAACACCGGGGAGCTGTTTTTT. The full variable domain, its missing parts supplied by reference TRBV19 and TRBJ2-2, is DGGITQSPKYLFRKEGQNVTLSCEQNLNHDAMYWYRQDPGQGLRLIYYSQIVNDFQKGDIAEGYSVSREKKESFPLTVTSAQKNPTAFYLCAGARGPNTGELFFGEGSRLTVL.

This rearrangement joins TRBV7-9 to TRBJ2-1, with 12 bases identical to TRBD2. The CDR3 is 15 amino acids. The germline V gene has CDR1 SEHNR and CDR2 FQNEAQ (reference sequence). The V segment lost 5 bases and the J segment 8 bases; nucleotides outside the gene matches: 7. The CDR3: CASSPSGGALDEQFF. The CDR3 nucleotides read TGTGCCAGCAGCCCTAGCGGGGGGGCACTCGATGAGCAGTTCTTC.

This clone was observed once. The J gene is TRBJ1-2, the V gene TRBV11-2, with a tentative D call TRBD1 (6 bases). Germline CDR1 is SGHAT and CDR2 is FQNNGV. V was clipped by 5 bases and J by 6 bases, with 16 bases between them. CDR3 length equals 14 residues. The CDR3 DNA is TGTGCCAGCAGCCATACAGGGAGTAGGGATGGCTACACCTTC. Amino acid sequence: CASSHTGSRDGYTF.

The chain has TRBV6-6 and TRBJ1-1; 8 bases agree with TRBD1. Unmatched junction bases numbered 7, after V lost 5 bases and J lost 5 bases. The CDR3 extends over 14 amino acids. CDR1 and CDR2 (germline): MNHNY, SVGAGI (reference sequence). The CDR3 DNA follows: TGTGCCAGCAGTCCAACAGGGGGAGAGACTGAAGCTTTCTTT. Translating gives CASSPTGGETEAFF.

The chain combines TRBV4-2 with TRBJ2-4; D may be TRBD2 (5 bases). Per germline, CDR1 LGHNA and CDR2 YNFKEQ. V was trimmed by 3 bases and J by 3 bases, leaving 6 bases between them. The CDR3 sequence is 13 residues long. The CDR3 DNA reads TGTGCCAGCAGCCAGGGAGTCAAAAACATTCAGTACTTC. Its translation is CASSQGVKNIQYF.

This clone was observed many times. V gene TRBV5-6 combines with J gene TRBJ2-3; D remains unclear. V lost 3 bases and J 0 bases, leaving 11 bases between the germline ends. Per germline, CDR1 SGHDT and CDR2 YYEEEE. CDR3 size: 15 residues. CDR3 in amino acids: CASSSQFTSTDTQYF. The CDR3 DNA sequence: TGTGCCAGCAGCTCACAGTTTACTAGCACAGATACGCAGTATTTT.

The chain's CDR3 is CASSSVRGNEKLFF. The CDR3 DNA follows: TGTGCCAGCAGCTCCGTAAGGGGGAATGAAAAACTGTTTTTT. The rearrangement links TRBV6-5 to TRBJ1-4; the D gene is possibly TRBD1 (6 bases). Trimming pared 6 bases from V and 5 bases from J, leaving 13 bases between. The CDR3 is 14 amino acids. Germline V gene lookup returns CDR1 MNHEY and CDR2 SVGAGI.

The V call is TRBV20-1, the J call TRBJ2-1; 11 nucleotides align to TRBD2. Germline CDR1 DFQATT, CDR2 SNEGSKA (reference sequence). There are 15 residues in the CDR3. Trimming at V came to 3 bases and at J to 3 bases, leaving 4 bases not matched to a gene. CDR3 DNA: TGCAGTGCTAGTACTAGCGGGGGATACTACAATGAGCAGTTCTTC. This codes for CSASTSGGYYNEQFF.

This clone occurred once. J is TRBJ2-1 and V is TRBV19, with 9 bases identical to TRBD2. The CDR3 has 17 residues. Germline CDR1 reads LNHDA; CDR2 reads SQIVND (reference sequence). V shed 4 bases and J 10 bases; nucleotides not matched to a gene: 17. The CDR3, as DNA: TGTGCCAGTAGTAATACGCCTGGCGGGGGGGACGCTTCGGAGCAGTTCTTC. It is translated as CASSNTPGGGDASEQFF.

The chain joins TRBV5-6 to TRBJ2-1, with 9 bases aligning to TRBD2. The J segment lost 3 bases and the V segment lost 3 bases, leaving 4 bases of the junction unmatched. CDR3 length: 15 residues. Germline CDR1 and CDR2: SGHDT and YYEEEE. CDR3 in DNA: TGTGCCAGCAGCTCAAGCGGGGGGAACTACAATGAGCAGTTCTTC. It codes for CASSSSGGNYNEQFF.

The genes are TRBV12-5 and TRBJ1-4; D is possibly TRBD1 (5 bases). In germline, CDR1 is LGHNT, CDR2 FRNRAP. The CDR3 is made up of 15 amino acids. V lost 0 bases and J 7 bases, leaving 12 bases between the germline ends. The CDR3 is CASGLVSRAGEKLFF. The CDR3 nucleotides are TGTGCTAGTGGTTTGGTAAGCAGGGCCGGTGAAAAACTGTTTTTT.

J is TRBJ1-1 and V is TRBV7-3, with D possibly being TRBD1 (5 bases). From germline, CDR1 is SGHTA and CDR2 FQGTGA. CDR3 size: 13 residues. V gave up 5 bases and J gave up 1 base, with 8 bases separating them. The CDR3 reads CASSVDKNTEAFF. As DNA, the CDR3 is TGTGCCAGCAGCGTGGACAAGAACACTGAAGCTTTCTTT.

The chain couples TRBV7-2 to TRBJ1-2; a weak D match, TRBD1 (5 bases). The germline V and J ends were trimmed by 4 bases and 0 bases, with 21 bases remaining between them. This CDR3 comprises 18 residues. Germline V gene data show CDR1 as SGHTA and CDR2 as FQGNSA. The CDR3 coding sequence is TGTGCCAGCAGCTCCCCGGGGGGGTACATGACTGCTAACTATGGCTACACCTTC. This translates into CASSSPGGYMTANYGYTF.

The chain uses TRBV4-2 and TRBJ1-1; TRBD1 is a possible D gene (6 bases). The V end lost 0 bases, the J end lost 10 bases, and 12 bases lay between the germline ends. CDR3 size: 13 residues. In germline, CDR1 is LGHNA, CDR2 YNFKEQ. Here the CDR3 reads CASSQEGGGGAFF. DNA of the CDR3: TGTGCCAGCAGCCAAGAAGGGGGTGGGGGAGCTTTCTTT.

V and J are TRBV7-2 and TRBJ1-5; D perhaps matches TRBD1 (6 bases). The ends were cut back, 3 bases at V and 2 bases at J, with 14 bases in the middle. The CDR3 runs to 16 residues. The germline V gene encodes CDR1 SGHTA and CDR2 FQGNSA. The CDR3 DNA reads TGTGCCAGCAGCTTCGACAGGTTTTTTGGCAATCAGCCCCAGCATTTT. Protein product: CASSFDRFFGNQPQHF.